This entry concerns a single TCR beta chain. Antigen: not known. Researchers reported that TCR beta cDNA libraries carried unique molecular identifiers. TCRdb processed the PCR reads anew with MiXCR; each CDR3 protein has one entry. The sample has a few hundred thousand distinct CDR3 sequences; about a third are singletons. This sample was included in a study of post-analysis software for immune sequencing data. Study outcomes and limitations: When patients were compared with controls, about 5 TRBV segments were more frequent, TRBV5-6, TRBV5-1 and TRBV20-1 among them.

V lost 0 bases, J lost 0 bases, and 16 bases lay in between. This CDR3 spans 19 amino acids. Germline V lookup: CDR1 SGHRS, CDR2 YFSETQ. The V call is TRBV5-1, the J call TRBJ2-6; D is unclear. This sequence was found in a girl aged 2-17 years with multiple sclerosis. The sample taken for sequencing was blood. CDR3 sequence (DNA): TGCGCCAGCAGCTTGGATCCCGCCGGGCCGGGCTCTGGGGCCAACGTCCTGACTTTC. Translating it yields CASSLDPAGPGSGANVLTF.